This T cell receptor (beta chain) stems from a study of blood T cell repertoires in COVID-19. Across the study: Spain, Italy and the United States supplied samples that represented acute and convalescent COVID-19.

Authors' processing steps: Estimation of nucleated cell counts was performed using reference gene primer amplification. Assay used: immunoSEQ multiplex PCR; TCRdb lists only in-frame clones, some missing. Clone size and the V and J calls come from that table; the DNA yielded D and trimming. This table has 310,000 or so clones, around 87% appearing once. CDR1 and CDR2 (germline): SGHTA, FQGNSA. CDR3 length: 13 amino acids. Trimming cost V 5 bases and J 0 bases, with 7 bases left between them. This receptor was obtained from a man over 45 with active or convalescent COVID-19. The rearrangement joins TRBV7-2 to TRBJ1-1, with no clear D. Sequenced sample: peripheral blood. Here the CDR3 DNA reads TGTGCCAGCAGCAAAACAGTGAACACTGAAGCTTTCTTT. Translation gives CASSKTVNTEAFF.